This T cell receptor beta chain was identified in a study of STAT5B mutations in CD4+ large granular lymphocyte leukemia. Libraries were prepared by immunoSEQ multiplex PCR; TCRdb keeps only in-frame clonotypes and omits some of them. The table includes some 41,000 clones, around 84% detected once. This CDR3 region has 15 residues. The V and J ends lost 0 bases and 3 bases respectively, with 9 bases between them. Per germline, CDR1 SGDLS and CDR2 YYNGEE. This chain connects TRBV9 to TRBJ2-2; D is perhaps TRBD1 (6 bases). The source material was CD4+ T cells from blood buffy coats. The receptor's source is a human donor in good health. The CDR3 DNA follows: TGTGCCAGCAGCGTAGATCCAGGGGACACCGGGGAGCTGTTTTTT. Translated: CASSVDPGDTGELFF.